This T cell receptor beta chain was profiled in a study of blood T cells in healthy people across ages. General study findings and limits: When set beside aged donors, long-lived donors presented more naive CD4+ cells and higher diversity. A strong correlation was found between TCR beta diversity and the percentage of naive T cells.

The authors ran a second PCR of about 6 to 11 cycles using a sample-barcoded 5' primer and a J-beta primer mix. Each CDR3 protein is one row after TCRdb ran MiXCR on the 5' RACE reads. The sample comprises about 1.7 million distinct CDR3 sequences, over 25% of which are singletons, and 6.5% to 8.5% rests with the top ten. This clonotype was counted ten times or more. Its antigen is unidentified. Germline CDR1 is SNHLY and CDR2 is FYNNEI. The length of the CDR3 is 11 residues. V gave up 6 bases and J gave up 8 bases, with 10 bases separating them. V is TRBV2 and J is TRBJ1-2; D is perhaps TRBD1 (5 bases). This sequence was found in a woman in her 30s in good health. Sequencing input: blood. The CDR3 loop is CASRMTVGYTF. CDR3 bases: TGTGCCAGCAGGATGACAGTCGGCTACACCTTC.